Below are 3 T cell receptor beta chains sequenced from a single sample in a study of Graves' ophthalmopathy and Graves' hyperthyroidism (dated by TCRdb to the late 2010s). Sequenced using an Illumina HiSeq 2000. For repertoire sequencing, the TCR beta CDR3 regions were amplified from RNA transcripts. HTBI primers and the Qiagen OneStep RT-PCR kit were used in a first-round RT-PCR, which was followed by a second-round multiplex PCR, size selection and purification. TCRdb reanalyzed the raw reads on its own, using fastp at Q25 for trimming and MiXCR for clone calling, and kept in-frame beta chains. A single entry per CDR3 protein holds the most common genes and DNA from its merged rows. This sample has under 350,000 distinct CDR3 sequences in its table, and 15% to 20% of those were observed once. Of the sample, roughly an eighth is held by the ten largest clones. Sequencing used peripheral blood. Source of these receptors: an adult man with Graves' ophthalmopathy.

This chain links TRBV30 with TRBJ2-2; D is undetermined. The CDR3 is 14 amino acids. Germline V CDR1 and CDR2: GTSNPN, SVGIG (reference sequence). The ends were cut back, 5 bases at V and 3 bases at J, with 13 bases in the middle. The CDR3 region has the DNA TGTGCCTGGCTGGACCGCGGAGACACCGGGGAGCTGTTTTTT. Protein product: CAWLDRGDTGELFF.

This clonotype occurred many times. The gene calls are TRBV27 and TRBJ2-2; D gene ambiguous. The germline V gene has CDR1 MNHEY and CDR2 SMNVEV (reference sequence). The CDR3 sequence is 17 residues long. Trimming removed 1 base from V and 0 bases from J, with 12 bases in between. CDR3 sequence: CASSLWVGSANTGELFF. The CDR3 nucleotides are TGTGCCAGCAGTTTATGGGTGGGATCAGCGAACACCGGGGAGCTGTTTTTT.

In its sample, this clonotype was seen many times. The chain carries TRBV30 and TRBJ1-1; 7 bases are a match to TRBD1. V lost 4 bases and J lost 1; bases outside the gene matches: 3. Per germline, CDR1 GTSNPN and CDR2 SVGIG (reference sequence). The CDR3 consists of 13 residues. This CDR3 is CAWTRDRNTEAFF. The CDR3 nucleotides are TGTGCCTGGACCCGGGACAGGAACACTGAAGCTTTCTTT.